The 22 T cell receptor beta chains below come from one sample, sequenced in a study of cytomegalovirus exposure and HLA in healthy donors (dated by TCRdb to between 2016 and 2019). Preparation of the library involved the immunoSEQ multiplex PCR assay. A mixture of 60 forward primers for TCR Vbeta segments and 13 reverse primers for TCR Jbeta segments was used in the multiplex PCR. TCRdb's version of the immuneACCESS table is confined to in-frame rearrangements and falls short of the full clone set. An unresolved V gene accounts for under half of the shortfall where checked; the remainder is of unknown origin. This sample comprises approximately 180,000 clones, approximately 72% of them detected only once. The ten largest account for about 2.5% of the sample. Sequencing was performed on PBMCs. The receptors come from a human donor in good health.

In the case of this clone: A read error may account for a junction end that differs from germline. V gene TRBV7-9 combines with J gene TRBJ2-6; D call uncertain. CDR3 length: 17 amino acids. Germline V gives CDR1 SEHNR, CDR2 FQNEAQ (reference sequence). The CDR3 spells CSSSTRDTSSGANVLTF. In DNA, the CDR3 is TGTTCCAGCAGCACAAGAGACACGAGCTCTGGGGCCAACGTCCTGACTTTC.

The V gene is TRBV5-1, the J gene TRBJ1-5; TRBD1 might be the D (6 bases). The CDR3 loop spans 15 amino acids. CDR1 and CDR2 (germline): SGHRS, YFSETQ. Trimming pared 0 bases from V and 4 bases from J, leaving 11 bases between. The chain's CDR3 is CASSLGGGQNQPQHF. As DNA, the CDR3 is TGCGCCAGCAGCTTGGGTGGGGGCCAAAATCAGCCCCAGCATTTT.

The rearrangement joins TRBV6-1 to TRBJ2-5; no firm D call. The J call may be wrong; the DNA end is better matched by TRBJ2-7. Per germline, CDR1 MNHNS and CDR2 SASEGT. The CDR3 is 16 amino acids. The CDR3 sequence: CASSDPPLLHGYEQYF. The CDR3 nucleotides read TGTGCCAGCAGTGACCCCCCTCTACTACACGGATACGAGCAGTACTTC.

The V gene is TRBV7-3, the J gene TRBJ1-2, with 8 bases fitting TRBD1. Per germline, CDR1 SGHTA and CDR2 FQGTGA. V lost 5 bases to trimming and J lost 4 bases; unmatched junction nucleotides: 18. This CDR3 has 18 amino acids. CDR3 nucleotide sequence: TGTGCCAGCAGCAAACCGGGCAGGGGGCGCCGGGGAACCTATGGCTACACCTTC. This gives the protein CASSKPGRGRRGTYGYTF.

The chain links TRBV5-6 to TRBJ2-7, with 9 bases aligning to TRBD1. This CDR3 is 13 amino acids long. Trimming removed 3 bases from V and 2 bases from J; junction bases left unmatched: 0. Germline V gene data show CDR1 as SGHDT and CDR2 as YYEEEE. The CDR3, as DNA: TGTGCCAGCAGCTGGACAGGGGCCTACGAGCAGTACTTC. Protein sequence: CASSWTGAYEQYF. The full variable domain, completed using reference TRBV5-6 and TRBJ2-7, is DAGVTQSPTHLIKTRGQQVTLRCSPKSGHDTVSWYQQALGQGPQFIFQYYEEEERQRGNFPDRFSGHQFPNYSSELNVNALLLGDSALYLCASSWTGAYEQYFGPGTRLTVT.

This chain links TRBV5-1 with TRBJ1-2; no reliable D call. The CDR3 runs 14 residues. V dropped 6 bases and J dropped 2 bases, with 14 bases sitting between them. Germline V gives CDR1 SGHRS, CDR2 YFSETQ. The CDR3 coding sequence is TGCGCCAGCACCATACAGCCCTCAAACTATGGCTACACCTTC. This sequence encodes CASTIQPSNYGYTF.

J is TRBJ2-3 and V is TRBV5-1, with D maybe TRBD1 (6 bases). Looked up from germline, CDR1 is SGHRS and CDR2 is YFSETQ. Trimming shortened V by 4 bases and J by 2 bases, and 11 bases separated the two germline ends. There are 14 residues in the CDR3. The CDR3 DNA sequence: TGCGCCAGCAGCCTCAGGACAGCCACAGATACGCAGTATTTT. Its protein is CASSLRTATDTQYF.

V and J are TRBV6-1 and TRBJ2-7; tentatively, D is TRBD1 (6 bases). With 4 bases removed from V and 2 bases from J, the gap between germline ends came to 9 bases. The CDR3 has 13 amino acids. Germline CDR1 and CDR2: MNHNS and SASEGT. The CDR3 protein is CASSVRTAYEQYF. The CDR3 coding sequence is TGTGCCAGCAGTGTCCGGACAGCCTACGAGCAGTACTTC.

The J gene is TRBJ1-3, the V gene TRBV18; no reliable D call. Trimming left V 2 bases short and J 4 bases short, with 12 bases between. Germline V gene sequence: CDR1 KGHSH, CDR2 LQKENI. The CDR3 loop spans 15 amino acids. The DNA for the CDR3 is TGTGCCAGCTCACCATCCGAGGGCCCGGGAAACACCATATATTTT. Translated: CASSPSEGPGNTIYF.

CDR3 in DNA: TGTGCCTGGAGCCCACAGGGGGCTGGCTACACCTTC. Amino acids: CAWSPQGAGYTF. The chain joins TRBV30 to TRBJ1-2; 9 bases agree with TRBD1. This CDR3 spans 12 amino acids. Germline CDR1 reads GTSNPN; CDR2 reads SVGIG (reference sequence). V shed 3 bases, J shed 7 bases, and the junction held 3 bases outside the gene matches.

Here the CDR3 reads CATYPLNTEAFF. CDR3 DNA sequence: TGTGCCACCTACCCTCTGAACACTGAAGCTTTCTTT. The chain employs TRBV19 and TRBJ1-1; no definite D call. The CDR3 sequence is 12 residues long. Trimming stripped 10 bases from V and 0 bases from J, with 9 bases between. Germline V gene data show CDR1 as LNHDA and CDR2 as SQIVND (reference sequence). The full variable domain, completed using reference TRBV19 and TRBJ1-1, is DGGITQSPKYLFRKEGQNVTLSCEQNLNHDAMYWYRQDPGQGLRLIYYSQIVNDFQKGDIAEGYSVSREKKESFPLTVTSAQKNPTAFYLCATYPLNTEAFFGQGTRLTVV.

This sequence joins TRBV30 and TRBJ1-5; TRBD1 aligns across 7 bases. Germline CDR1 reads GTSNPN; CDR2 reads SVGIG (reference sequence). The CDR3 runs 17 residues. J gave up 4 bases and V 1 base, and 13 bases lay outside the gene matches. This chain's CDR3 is CAWSGTDRVEWNQPQHF. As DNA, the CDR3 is TGTGCCTGGAGTGGAACTGACAGGGTTGAATGGAATCAGCCCCAGCATTTT.

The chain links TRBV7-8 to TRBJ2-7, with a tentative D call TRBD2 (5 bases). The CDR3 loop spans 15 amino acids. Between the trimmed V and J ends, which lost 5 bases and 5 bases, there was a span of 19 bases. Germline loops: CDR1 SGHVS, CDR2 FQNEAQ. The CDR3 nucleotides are TGTGCCAGCAGCCCCCAGCGGACCCGGCTAAACGAGCAGTACTTC. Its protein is CASSPQRTRLNEQYF.

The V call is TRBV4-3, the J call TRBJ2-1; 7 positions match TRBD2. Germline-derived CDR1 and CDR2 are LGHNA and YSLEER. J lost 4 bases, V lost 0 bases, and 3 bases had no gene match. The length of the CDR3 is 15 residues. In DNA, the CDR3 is TGCGCCAGCAGCCAAGATGCGGGAGATTACAATGAGCAGTTCTTC. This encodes CASSQDAGDYNEQFF.

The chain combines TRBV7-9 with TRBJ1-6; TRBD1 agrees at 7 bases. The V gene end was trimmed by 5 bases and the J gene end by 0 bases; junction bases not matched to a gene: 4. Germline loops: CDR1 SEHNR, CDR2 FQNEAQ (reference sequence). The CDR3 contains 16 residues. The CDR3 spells CASSPGQTSYNSPLHF. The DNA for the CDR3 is TGTGCCAGCAGCCCGGGACAGACCTCCTATAATTCACCCCTCCACTTT.

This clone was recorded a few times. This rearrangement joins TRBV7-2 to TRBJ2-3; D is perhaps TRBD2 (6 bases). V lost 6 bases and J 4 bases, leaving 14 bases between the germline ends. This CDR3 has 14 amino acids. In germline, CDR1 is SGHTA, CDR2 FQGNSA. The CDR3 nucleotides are TGTGCCAGCAGGGAGGGTGGGTCTGCAGATACGCAGTATTTT. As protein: CASREGGSADTQYF.

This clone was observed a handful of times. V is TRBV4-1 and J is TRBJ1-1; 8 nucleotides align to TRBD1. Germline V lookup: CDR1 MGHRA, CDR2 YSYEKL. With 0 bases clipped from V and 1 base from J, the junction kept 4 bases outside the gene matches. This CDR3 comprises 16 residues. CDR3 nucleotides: TGCGCCAGCAGCCAAGACCAGGGGGCAGCGAACACTGAAGCTTTCTTT. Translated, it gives CASSQDQGAANTEAFF.

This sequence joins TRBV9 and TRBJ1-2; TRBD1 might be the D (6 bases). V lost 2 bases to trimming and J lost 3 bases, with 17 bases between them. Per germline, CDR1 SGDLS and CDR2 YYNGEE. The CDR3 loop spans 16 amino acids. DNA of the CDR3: TGTGCCAGCAGCGTCGGCCAAGGACAGACTTACTATGGCTACACCTTC. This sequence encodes CASSVGQGQTYYGYTF.

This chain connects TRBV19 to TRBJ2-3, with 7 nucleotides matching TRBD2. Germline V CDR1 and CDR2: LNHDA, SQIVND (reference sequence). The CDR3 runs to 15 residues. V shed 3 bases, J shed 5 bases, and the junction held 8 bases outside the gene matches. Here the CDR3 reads CASSIGGGGGDTQYF. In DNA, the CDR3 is TGTGCCAGTAGTATTGGTGGGGGGGGTGGAGATACGCAGTATTTT.

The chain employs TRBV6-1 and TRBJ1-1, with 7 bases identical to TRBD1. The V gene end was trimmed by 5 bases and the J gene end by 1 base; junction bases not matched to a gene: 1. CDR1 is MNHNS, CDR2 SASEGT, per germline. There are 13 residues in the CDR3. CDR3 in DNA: TGTGCCAGCAGTTGGACAGGGAACACTGAAGCTTTCTTT. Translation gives CASSWTGNTEAFF.

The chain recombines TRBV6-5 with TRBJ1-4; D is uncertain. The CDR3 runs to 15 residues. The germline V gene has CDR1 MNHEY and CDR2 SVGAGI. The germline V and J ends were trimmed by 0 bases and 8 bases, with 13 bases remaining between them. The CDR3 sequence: CASSYSDGSSEKLFF. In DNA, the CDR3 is TGTGCCAGCAGTTACTCTGACGGGAGTTCGGAAAAACTGTTTTTT.

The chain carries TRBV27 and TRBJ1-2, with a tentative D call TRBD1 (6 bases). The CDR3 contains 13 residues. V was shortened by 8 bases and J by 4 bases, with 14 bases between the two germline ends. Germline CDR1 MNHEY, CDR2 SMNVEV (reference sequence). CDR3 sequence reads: CASGPTGLYGYTF. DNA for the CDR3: TGTGCCAGCGGCCCAACAGGGCTCTATGGCTACACCTTC.